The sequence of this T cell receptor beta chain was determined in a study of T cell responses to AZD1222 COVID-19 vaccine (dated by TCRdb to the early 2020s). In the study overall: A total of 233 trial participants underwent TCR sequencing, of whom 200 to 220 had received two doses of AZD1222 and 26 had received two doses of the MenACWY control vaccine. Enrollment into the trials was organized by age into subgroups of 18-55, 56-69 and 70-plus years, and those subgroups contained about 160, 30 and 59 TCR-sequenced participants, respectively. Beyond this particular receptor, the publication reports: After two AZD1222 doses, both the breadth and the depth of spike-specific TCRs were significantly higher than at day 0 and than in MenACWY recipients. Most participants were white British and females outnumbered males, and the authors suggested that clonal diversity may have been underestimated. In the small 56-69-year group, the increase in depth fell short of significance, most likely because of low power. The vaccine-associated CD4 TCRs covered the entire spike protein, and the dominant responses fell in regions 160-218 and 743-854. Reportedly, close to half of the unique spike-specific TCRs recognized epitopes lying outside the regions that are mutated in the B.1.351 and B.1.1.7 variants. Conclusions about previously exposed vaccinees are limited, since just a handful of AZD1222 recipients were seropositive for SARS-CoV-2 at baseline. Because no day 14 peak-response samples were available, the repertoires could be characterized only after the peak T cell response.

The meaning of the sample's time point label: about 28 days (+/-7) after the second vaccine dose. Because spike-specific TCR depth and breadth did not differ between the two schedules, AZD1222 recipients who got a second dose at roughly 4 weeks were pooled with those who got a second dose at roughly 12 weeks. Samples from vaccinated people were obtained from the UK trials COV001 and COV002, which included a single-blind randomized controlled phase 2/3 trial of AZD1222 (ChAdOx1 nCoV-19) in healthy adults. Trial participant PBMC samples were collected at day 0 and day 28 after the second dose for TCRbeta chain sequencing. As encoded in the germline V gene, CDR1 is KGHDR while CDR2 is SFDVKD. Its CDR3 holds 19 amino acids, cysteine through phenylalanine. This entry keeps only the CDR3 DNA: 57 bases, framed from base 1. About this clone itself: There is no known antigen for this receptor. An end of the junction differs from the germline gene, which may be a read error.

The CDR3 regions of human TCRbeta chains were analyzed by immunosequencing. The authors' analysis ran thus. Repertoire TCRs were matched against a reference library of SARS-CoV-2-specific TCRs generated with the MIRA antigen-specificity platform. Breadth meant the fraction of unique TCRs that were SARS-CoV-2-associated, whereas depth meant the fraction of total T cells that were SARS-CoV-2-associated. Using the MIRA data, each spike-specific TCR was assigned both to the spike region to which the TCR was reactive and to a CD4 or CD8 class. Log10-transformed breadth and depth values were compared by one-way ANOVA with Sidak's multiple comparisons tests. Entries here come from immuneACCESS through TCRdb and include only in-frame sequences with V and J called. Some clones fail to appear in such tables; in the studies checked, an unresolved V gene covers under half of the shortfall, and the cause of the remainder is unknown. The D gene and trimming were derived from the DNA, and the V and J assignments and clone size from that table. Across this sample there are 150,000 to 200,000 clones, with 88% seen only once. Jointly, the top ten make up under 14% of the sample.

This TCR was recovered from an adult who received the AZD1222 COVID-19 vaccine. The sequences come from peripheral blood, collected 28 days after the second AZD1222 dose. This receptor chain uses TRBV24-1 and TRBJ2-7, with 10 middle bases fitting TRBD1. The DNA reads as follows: TGTGCCACCAGTGATCCCCTAAGGGGGACAGGGGCTCCCTCCCACGAGCAGTACTTC. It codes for CATSDPLRGTGAPSHEQYF.